This T cell receptor beta chain emerged from a study of T cells in Graves' hyperthyroidism and ophthalmopathy. Findings of the study overall: Blood shared most expanded thyroid clonotypes above 0.001. Progression to ophthalmopathy was predicted a median of approximately seven months early.

Ophthalmopathy cases scored 3 or more on the Clinical Activity Score and 4 or more on NOSPECS grade, with duration below 3 months. Many counts were recorded for this clonotype. What it binds is unknown. RNA transcripts yielded amplified TCR beta CDR3 regions. When the TCR CDR3 underwent first-round RT-PCR, the HTBI primer set was used. TCRdb processed the multiplex PCR reads anew with MiXCR; each CDR3 protein has one entry. The table includes fewer than 450,000 distinct CDR3 sequences, approximately 14% detected once. V was clipped by 4 bases and J by 2 bases, with 17 bases between them. Germline V gives CDR1 MDHEN, CDR2 SYDVKM. The CDR3 is 16 amino acids.

The receptor was derived from a woman aged 55-75 years with Graves' ophthalmopathy. The specimen was blood. The genes are TRBV28 and TRBJ2-5, with a tentative D call TRBD2 (5 bases). The CDR3 region has the DNA TGTGCCAGCAGTTCGAGGATCCGGCGGGCACAAGAGACCCAGTACTTC. Protein sequence: CASSSRIRRAQETQYF.